This T cell receptor (beta chain) emerged from a study of cytomegalovirus exposure and HLA in healthy donors. Overall study: Genotyping of under 500 donors showed that over 65% belonged to the Caucasian-associated ancestry cluster. General study findings and limits: Across donors, sequencing depth was assumed by presence/absence analyses to be roughly uniform. It was reported that TCR beta sequences correctly inferred the HLA-A and HLA-B alleles for most subjects.

In the PCR, 60 Vbeta and 13 Jbeta primers were used. Data came from immunoSEQ multiplex PCR; TCRdb stores just in-frame clones and leaves some out. The data show more than 140,000 clones, and the top ten clones hold around 2.4%. For this clone: Its antigen is currently unknown.

Sequenced: PBMCs. The clonotype was recovered from a woman between 18 and 29 years old in good health and CMV-seronegative.

Here the CDR3 DNA reads TGCAGTGCTAGCGGCACAGATACGCAGTATTTT. Amino acids: CSASGTDTQYF. The rearrangement joins TRBV20-1 to TRBJ2-3, with unresolved D. The CDR3 length is 11 residues. Germline V CDR1 and CDR2: DFQATT, SNEGSKA (reference sequence). V lost 3 bases to trimming and J lost 1 base, with 2 bases between them.